A single sample is the source of the 16 T cell receptor beta chains below, sequenced in a study of T cell responses to AZD1222 COVID-19 vaccine. The data were produced by immunoSEQ multiplex PCR, yet TCRdb's version contains in-frame clones alone and is incomplete. The table lists roughly 140,000 clones, approximately 90% of them singletons. The source material was peripheral blood, sampled 28 days after the second AZD1222 dose. Every receptor here comes from an adult who received the AZD1222 COVID-19 vaccine.

A remark on this clone: Within the sample, other DNA sequences also encode this same CDR3. This sequence joins TRBV12-3 or TRBV12-4 and TRBJ2-7, with unresolved D. Trimming stripped 5 bases from V and 4 bases from J, with 6 bases between. The CDR3 spans 11 residues. The CDR3 region has the DNA TGTGCCAGCAGTGGGCAATACGAGCAGTACTTC. Translating it yields CASSGQYEQYF.

V usage is TRBV2 and J usage is TRBJ2-1; no reliable D call. The V end lost 8 bases, the J end lost 0 bases, and 11 bases lay between the germline ends. Germline V gene data show CDR1 as SNHLY and CDR2 as FYNNEI. The CDR3 is 14 residues long. The CDR3 DNA follows: TGTGCCAGCTTTTGGAAGCGCTCCTACAATGAGCAGTTCTTC. This sequence encodes CASFWKRSYNEQFF.

The table lists this clone with a count of one. V is TRBV28 and J is TRBJ1-2; no reliable D call. Germline loops: CDR1 MDHEN, CDR2 SYDVKM. V was cut by 6 bases and J by 2 bases, with 10 bases left in between. The CDR3 consists of 13 residues. The CDR3 region has the DNA TGTGCCAGCAGCCCCGCAGACAACTATGGCTACACCTTC. Protein sequence: CASSPADNYGYTF.

V is TRBV19 and J is TRBJ2-1, with 14 bases lining up with TRBD2. The CDR3 length is 16 residues. Germline assignment: CDR1 LNHDA and CDR2 SQIVND (reference sequence). After removal of 3 bases from V and 7 bases from J, the junction contained 5 bases not matched to a gene. Here the CDR3 DNA reads TGTGCCAGTAGTATCTCGGGACTAGCGGGAGAGAATGAGCAGTTCTTC. It yields the protein CASSISGLAGENEQFF.

This sequence joins TRBV5-4 and TRBJ1-1; 7 bases are shared with TRBD1. Germline CDR1 reads SGHNT; CDR2 reads YYREEE (reference sequence). The CDR3 extends over 15 amino acids. V was clipped by 1 base and J by 4 bases; unmatched bases: 7. The chain's CDR3 is CASSLTGQPATEAFF. The DNA for the CDR3 is TGTGCCAGCAGCTTGACGGGACAGCCTGCCACTGAAGCTTTCTTT.

The chain is built from TRBV24-1 and TRBJ2-7; 7 positions match TRBD2. Germline V lookup: CDR1 KGHDR, CDR2 SFDVKD. The CDR3 is made up of 14 amino acids. Trimming cost V 3 bases and J 8 bases; bases outside gene matches: 9. In nucleotides, the CDR3 is TGTGCCACCAGTGATCCTGTGGGGGGGATCCAGCAGTACTTC. This sequence encodes CATSDPVGGIQQYF.

V and J are TRBV6-5 and TRBJ2-7, with D possibly being TRBD1 (6 bases). V lost 7 bases and J 0 bases, leaving 13 bases between the germline ends. Germline V lookup: CDR1 MNHEY, CDR2 SVGAGI. CDR3 length: 14 residues. CDR3 residues: CASTAGVSSYEQYF. CDR3 sequence (DNA): TGTGCCAGCACTGCAGGGGTGAGCTCCTACGAGCAGTACTTC.

The rearrangement joins TRBV5-5 to TRBJ2-1, with 10 bases that match TRBD2. The CDR3 runs to 15 residues. Unmatched junction bases numbered 13, after V lost 4 bases and J lost 12 bases. CDR1 and CDR2 (germline): SGHKS, YYEKEE (reference sequence). In DNA, the CDR3 is TGTGCCAGCAGCAGACTAGCGGGCGCCGACCATGGGCAGTTCTTC. The encoded protein is CASSRLAGADHGQFF. Based on the CDR3 plus reference TRBV5-5 and TRBJ2-1, the full variable domain is DAGVTQSPTHLIKTRGQQVTLRCSPISGHKSVSWYQQVLGQGPQFIFQYYEKEERGRGNFPDRFSARQFPNYSSELNVNALLLGDSALYLCASSRLAGADHGQFFGPGTRLTVL.

The chain couples TRBV3-1 (or the pseudogene TRBV3-2) to TRBJ2-2; 9 bases agree with TRBD2. The V and J ends lost 1 base and 6 bases, in that order; junction bases with no gene match: 6. Per the germline V gene, CDR1 is LGHDT and CDR2 is YNNKEL (reference sequence). The CDR3 has 16 amino acids. CDR3 coding DNA: TGTGCCAGCAGCCAAGCGGGACTAGCATCAGCCGGGGAGCTGTTTTTT. It specifies CASSQAGLASAGELFF.

This clone appeared many times. V is TRBV28 and J is TRBJ2-2; TRBD2 matches 8 bases. The CDR3 length is 14 residues. Trimming cost V 8 bases and J 6 bases; bases outside gene matches: 8. Looked up from germline, CDR1 is MDHEN and CDR2 is SYDVKM. The CDR3 spells CASLREGGAGELFF. For the CDR3, the DNA is TGTGCCAGCCTCCGGGAGGGGGGCGCCGGGGAGCTGTTTTTT.

The chain uses TRBV5-1 and TRBJ2-2, with a tentative D call TRBD2 (6 bases). The CDR3 spans 16 residues. With 4 bases removed from V and 4 bases from J, the gap between germline ends came to 17 bases. Per the germline V gene, CDR1 is SGHRS and CDR2 is YFSETQ. The chain's CDR3 is CASSGGGRITTGELFF. CDR3 DNA: TGCGCCAGCAGCGGGGGAGGTAGAATTACCACCGGGGAGCTGTTTTTT. Using reference TRBV5-1 and TRBJ2-2 for the parts outside the CDR3, the full variable domain is KAGVTQTPRYLIKTRGQQVTLSCSPISGHRSVSWYQQTPGQGLQFLFEYFSETQRNKGNFPGRFSGRQFSNSRSEMNVSTLELGDSALYLCASSGGGRITTGELFFGEGSRLTVL.

The chain employs TRBV6-1 and TRBJ1-1; D not resolved. V dropped 3 bases and J dropped 1 base, with 6 bases sitting between them. This CDR3 spans 13 amino acids. CDR1 is MNHNS and CDR2 is SASEGT in the germline V gene. DNA for the CDR3: TGTGCCAGCAGTGACAAGGGGAACACTGAAGCTTTCTTT. It codes for CASSDKGNTEAFF.

The chain recombines TRBV11-2 with TRBJ2-7; 8 bases align to TRBD1. The CDR3 runs 15 residues. Germline lookup yields CDR1 SGHAT and CDR2 FQNNGV. V shed 3 bases and J 6 bases; nucleotides not matched to a gene: 10. CDR3 coding DNA: TGTGCCAGCAGCTTGGCGCCAACAGGGGGTCGCGAGCAGTACTTC. Protein sequence: CASSLAPTGGREQYF.

In DNA form, the CDR3 reads TGTGCCAGCAGCTCATTAGCGGGAAGGACAGATACGCAGTATTTT. It yields the protein CASSSLAGRTDTQYF. The V gene is TRBV7-3, the J gene TRBJ2-3; TRBD2 aligns across 8 bases. This CDR3 spans 15 amino acids. The trim removed 4 bases at V and 3 bases at J, leaving 6 bases unmatched. Germline CDR1 is SGHTA and CDR2 is FQGTGA.

CDR3 region: CASSQVSPQATYGYTF. The CDR3 nucleotides read TGTGCCAGCAGCCAAGTAAGCCCACAGGCAACGTATGGCTACACCTTC. This chain uses TRBV3-1 (or the pseudogene TRBV3-2) with TRBJ1-2; a possible D gene is TRBD1 (5 bases). V was cut by 1 base and J by 5 bases, with 17 bases left in between. Germline lookup yields CDR1 LGHDT and CDR2 YNNKEL (reference sequence). The CDR3 is 16 residues long.

This chain links TRBV27 with TRBJ1-5; possibly TRBD1 for D (6 bases). V was cut by 1 base and J by 2 bases, with 9 bases left in between. The CDR3 consists of 15 residues. The germline gives CDR1 MNHEY, CDR2 SMNVEV (reference sequence). This chain's CDR3 is CASSLWGGGNQPQHF. The CDR3 DNA reads TGTGCCAGCAGTTTATGGGGGGGCGGCAATCAGCCCCAGCATTTT.